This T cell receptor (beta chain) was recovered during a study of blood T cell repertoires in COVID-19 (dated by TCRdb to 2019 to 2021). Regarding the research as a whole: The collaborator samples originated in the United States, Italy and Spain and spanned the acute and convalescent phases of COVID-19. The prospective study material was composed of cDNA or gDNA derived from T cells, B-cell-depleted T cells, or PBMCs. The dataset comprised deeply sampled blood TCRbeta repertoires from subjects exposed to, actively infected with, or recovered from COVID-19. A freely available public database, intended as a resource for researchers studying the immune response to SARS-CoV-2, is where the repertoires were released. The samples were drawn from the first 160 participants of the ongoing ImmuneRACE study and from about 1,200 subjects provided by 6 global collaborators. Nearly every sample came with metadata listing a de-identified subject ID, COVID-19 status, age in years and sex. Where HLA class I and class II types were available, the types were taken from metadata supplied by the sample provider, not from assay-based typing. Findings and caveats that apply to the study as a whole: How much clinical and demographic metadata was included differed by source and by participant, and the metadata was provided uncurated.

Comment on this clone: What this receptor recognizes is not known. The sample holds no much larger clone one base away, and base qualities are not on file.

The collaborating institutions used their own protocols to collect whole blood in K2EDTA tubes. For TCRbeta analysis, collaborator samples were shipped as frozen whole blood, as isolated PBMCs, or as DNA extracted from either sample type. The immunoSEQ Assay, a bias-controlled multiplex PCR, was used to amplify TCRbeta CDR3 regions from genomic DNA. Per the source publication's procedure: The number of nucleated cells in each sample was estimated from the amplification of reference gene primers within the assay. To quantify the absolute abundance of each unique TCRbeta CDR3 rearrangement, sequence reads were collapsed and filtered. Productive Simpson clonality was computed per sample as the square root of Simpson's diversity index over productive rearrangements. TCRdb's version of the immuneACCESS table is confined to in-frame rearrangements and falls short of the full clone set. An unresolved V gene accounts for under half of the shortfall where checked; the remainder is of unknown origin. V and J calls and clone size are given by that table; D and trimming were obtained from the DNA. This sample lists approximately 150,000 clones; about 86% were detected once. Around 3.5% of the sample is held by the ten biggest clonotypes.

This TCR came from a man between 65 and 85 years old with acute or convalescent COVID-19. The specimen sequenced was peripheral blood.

Here the CDR3 is given as CASSPTSGTSYNEQFF. DNA sequence: TGTGCCAGCTCACCAACTAGCGGGACCTCCTACAATGAGCAGTTCTTC. The rearrangement combines TRBV18 with TRBJ2-1; 10 of the junction bases match TRBD2. The germline V gene specifies KGHSH as CDR1 and LQKENI as CDR2. The CDR3, cysteine through phenylalanine, is 16 amino acids long. CDR3 DNA only is kept here, 48 bases in frame from base 1. Trimming removed 2 bases from V and 0 bases from J; the gene matches leave 1 base unexplained.